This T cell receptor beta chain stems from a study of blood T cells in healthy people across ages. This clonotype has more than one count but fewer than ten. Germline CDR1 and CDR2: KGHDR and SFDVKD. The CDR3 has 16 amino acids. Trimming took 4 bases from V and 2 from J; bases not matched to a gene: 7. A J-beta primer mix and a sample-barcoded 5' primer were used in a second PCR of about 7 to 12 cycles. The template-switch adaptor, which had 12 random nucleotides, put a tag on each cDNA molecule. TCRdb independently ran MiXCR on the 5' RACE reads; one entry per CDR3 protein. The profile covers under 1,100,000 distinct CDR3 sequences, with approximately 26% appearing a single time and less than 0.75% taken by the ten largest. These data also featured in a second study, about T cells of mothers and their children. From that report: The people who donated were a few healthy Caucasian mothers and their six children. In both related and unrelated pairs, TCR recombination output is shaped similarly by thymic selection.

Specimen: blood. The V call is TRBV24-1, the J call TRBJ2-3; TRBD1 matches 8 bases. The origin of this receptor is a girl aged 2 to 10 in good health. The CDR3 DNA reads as TGTGCCACCAGTGAACTCCCGGGACAGGCCACAGATACGCAGTATTTT. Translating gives CATSELPGQATDTQYF.